These T cell receptor beta chains were read from a single sample in a study of blood T cell repertoires in COVID-19. TCRdb keeps only in-frame clones here, not all; method: immunoSEQ multiplex PCR. The table lists about 270,000 clones, around 88% of them singletons. Specimen: peripheral blood. Source of these receptors: an older woman with COVID-19, enrolled during active disease. Both conserved end residues are part of each CDR3. The order of the fields is CDR3 DNA, CDR3 protein, D gene, clone size, J gene, V gene. D genes are given only for firm matches. The size of a clone is reported for some rows only, either as once, few or many, or as a class for expanded clones.

DNA: TGTGCCAGCAGCCTCGGACTAGCGGGGATTGAGCAGTTCTTC; CDR3: CASSLGLAGIEQFF; D: TRBD2; size: -; J: TRBJ2-1; V: TRBV7-9
DNA: TGCAGTGCTAGGGGCAGGACTGAAGCTTTCTTT; CDR3: CSARGRTEAFF; D: -; size: -; J: TRBJ1-1; V: TRBV20-1
DNA: TGTGCCAGCAGCCAAAACCCACCGGCGGTTCCTAATGAAAAACTGTTTTTT; CDR3: CASSQNPPAVPNEKLFF; D: -; size: -; J: TRBJ1-4; V: TRBV4-2
DNA: TGTGCCAGCAGCTTGGACAGGGACTCACCCCTCCACTTT; CDR3: CASSLDRDSPLHF; D: -; size: once; J: TRBJ1-6; V: TRBV5-4
DNA: TGTGCCAGCAGCTTAGTACTCGGAGGGTACAATGAGCAGTTCTTC; CDR3: CASSLVLGGYNEQFF; D: -; size: -; J: TRBJ2-1; V: TRBV13
DNA: TGTGCCAGCAGTATATTCGACAGTCATGGCTACACCTTC; CDR3: CASSIFDSHGYTF; D: -; size: few; J: TRBJ1-2; V: TRBV28
DNA: TGTGCCAGTAGTAAAGAGGGGACAGGGGTGAATCAGCCCCAGCATTTT; CDR3: CASSKEGTGVNQPQHF; D: TRBD1; size: few; J: TRBJ1-5; V: TRBV19
DNA: TGCAGCGTTGAAGGCGGAACAGGGGGGTATGGCTACACCTTC; CDR3: CSVEGGTGGYGYTF; D: TRBD1; size: -; J: TRBJ1-2; V: TRBV29-1
DNA: TGTGCCAGCAGCCCAGGGGGTAAACCCACAACTGAAGCTTTCTTT; CDR3: CASSPGGKPTTEAFF; D: TRBD1; size: -; J: TRBJ1-1; V: TRBV5-4
DNA: TGTGCCAGCAGCCCATTCCCTAATGCTGAGCAGTTCTTC; CDR3: CASSPFPNAEQFF; D: -; size: -; J: TRBJ2-1; V: TRBV7-2
DNA: TGCGCCAGCAGCCCCGGGACTAGCGGCTACAACACCGGGGAGCTGTTTTTT; CDR3: CASSPGTSGYNTGELFF; D: TRBD2; size: once; J: TRBJ2-2; V: TRBV5-1
DNA: TGTGCCTGGAGTGAAGGGGGAAGGTTCTATGGCTACACCTTC; CDR3: CAWSEGGRFYGYTF; D: -; size: -; J: TRBJ1-2; V: TRBV30
DNA: TGTGCCAGCAGCGTCGCGGGGGAGACCCAGTACTTC; CDR3: CASSVAGETQYF; D: -; size: -; J: TRBJ2-5; V: TRBV11-2
DNA: TGTGCCAGCAGCGAAACAGGGCGAGAGACTTTCTTT; CDR3: CASSETGRETFF; D: -; size: -; J: TRBJ1-1; V: TRBV7-2
DNA: TGTGCCAGCAGTTCAGGACAGGACTACTATGGCTACACCTTC; CDR3: CASSSGQDYYGYTF; D: TRBD1; size: -; J: TRBJ1-2; V: TRBV28
DNA: TGTGCCAGCAGCCAAACCGACAGGGTTGCAGAAGCTTTCTTT; CDR3: CASSQTDRVAEAFF; D: TRBD1; size: -; J: TRBJ1-1; V: TRBV14
DNA: TGTGCCAGCAGAGAACAGGGGGCTCCCTACGAGCAGTACTTC; CDR3: CASREQGAPYEQYF; D: TRBD1; size: -; J: TRBJ2-7; V: TRBV6-6
DNA: TGCGCCAGCAGCTGGACAGGGGACGGAGGAAACACCATATATTTT; CDR3: CASSWTGDGGNTIYF; D: TRBD1; size: -; J: TRBJ1-3; V: TRBV5-1
DNA: TGTGCCAGTAGTCTCGACAGGGGGAGGTTTTTGATCCCGGGCTACACCTTC; CDR3: CASSLDRGRFLIPGYTF; D: TRBD1; size: -; J: TRBJ1-2; V: TRBV19
DNA: TGTGCCAGCAGTAATTATGCGGGGCAGCCCCAGCATTTT; CDR3: CASSNYAGQPQHF; D: -; size: -; J: TRBJ1-5; V: TRBV6-5
DNA: TGTGCCAGCAGTAGGACAGGATACAATGAGCAGTTCTTC; CDR3: CASSRTGYNEQFF; D: TRBD1; size: -; J: TRBJ2-1; V: TRBV6-5
DNA: TGTGCCAGTAGTATAGATCTTCAGCGGGGCCGCACAGATACGCAGTATTTT; CDR3: CASSIDLQRGRTDTQYF; D: TRBD2; size: once; J: TRBJ2-3; V: TRBV19
DNA: TGCGCCAGCAGCCTTTCCGCCGGGACAGGGGGCCTTGATCAGCCCCAGCATTTT; CDR3: CASSLSAGTGGLDQPQHF; D: TRBD1; size: many; J: TRBJ1-5; V: TRBV4-3
DNA: TGTGCCAGCAGCTTAGATCACAGCGGGGGGTGGAATGAGCAGTTCTTC; CDR3: CASSLDHSGGWNEQFF; D: TRBD2; size: -; J: TRBJ2-1; V: TRBV11-2
DNA: TGTGCCAGCACTCGGGTGCCTCTTTATGGCTACACCTTC; CDR3: CASTRVPLYGYTF; D: -; size: -; J: TRBJ1-2; V: TRBV2
DNA: TGTGCCAGCAGCCAGGCGGGGGCAGATACGCAGTATTTT; CDR3: CASSQAGADTQYF; D: TRBD2; size: once; J: TRBJ2-3; V: TRBV3-1/TRBV3-2
DNA: TGTGCCAGCAGTCTCACCGGGAACCTACCACCCACCGGGGAGCTGTTTTTT; CDR3: CASSLTGNLPPTGELFF; D: -; size: -; J: TRBJ2-2; V: TRBV5-6
DNA: TGTGCTAGTGGTCCGACAGGGTTCTTCAACGAGCAGTACTTC; CDR3: CASGPTGFFNEQYF; D: TRBD1; size: -; J: TRBJ2-7; V: TRBV12-5
DNA: TGTGCCAGCAGCTTGACAGCGTCCATCAACAATGAGCAGTTCTTC; CDR3: CASSLTASINNEQFF; D: -; size: -; J: TRBJ2-1; V: TRBV7-3
DNA: TGCGCCAGCAGCCCCCCCGGGGTATGGCTTTTGGGTGGCTACACCTTC; CDR3: CASSPPGVWLLGGYTF; D: -; size: -; J: TRBJ1-2; V: TRBV10-1
DNA: TGTGCCTGGGCACTAACGAGTGGGGAGACCCAGTACTTC; CDR3: CAWALTSGETQYF; D: -; size: -; J: TRBJ2-5; V: TRBV30
DNA: TGTGCCAGTACCCCTCAAGGGGGAACTGAAGCTTTCTTT; CDR3: CASTPQGGTEAFF; D: -; size: -; J: TRBJ1-1; V: TRBV19
DNA: TGTGCCAGCAGCCAAGGGCCCCCTGGCAATCAGCCCCAGCATTTT; CDR3: CASSQGPPGNQPQHF; D: -; size: once; J: TRBJ1-5; V: TRBV4-2
DNA: TGCAGCGTTGAGTCCCTTATCAACACTGAAGCTTTCTTT; CDR3: CSVESLINTEAFF; D: -; size: -; J: TRBJ1-1; V: TRBV29-1
DNA: TGTGCCAGCAGCCCGAGGGAGCTTGAAGCTTTCTTT; CDR3: CASSPRELEAFF; D: -; size: -; J: TRBJ1-1; V: TRBV12-3/TRBV12-4
DNA: TGTGCCAGCTCACTGGGACAGGGTGGAGTTCAGTACTTC; CDR3: CASSLGQGGVQYF; D: TRBD1; size: -; J: TRBJ2-4; V: TRBV18